The 16 T cell receptor beta chains below all came from one sample that was sequenced in a study of T cell clonality in common variable immunodeficiency. Measured with immunoSEQ multiplex PCR; TCRdb has only the in-frame clones, and not every one. The sample is made up of about 81,000 clones, none counted only once. Sequenced sample: peripheral blood mononuclear cells. These receptors were collected from a person aged 18 to 70 in good health.

In this sample, this clone turned up many times. Sequence at one end of the junction differs from germline and may be a read error. The observed sequence ends 3 residues before the CDR3 terminus, with the missing tail filled in from the germline J gene. The chain couples TRBV4-2 to TRBJ2-3, with a tentative D call TRBD1 (6 bases). Germline V CDR1 and CDR2: LGHNA, YNFKEQ. This CDR3 is 16 amino acids long. The CDR3 DNA, read in part, is TGCGCCAGCAGCCAAGACTCACAGGGTGGAACAGATACG. Its translation is CASSQDSQGGTDT. The entire CDR3 reads CASSQDSQGGTDTQYF.

In its sample, this clone was seen many times. Read coverage stops 3 residues before the CDR3 terminus; the germline J gene supplies the remainder. The chain employs TRBV19 and TRBJ2-2; possibly TRBD2 for D (5 bases). V was shortened by 4 bases and J by 4 bases, with 13 bases between the two germline ends. CDR1 is LNHDA, CDR2 SQIVND, per germline (reference sequence). The CDR3 runs 15 residues. The CDR3 spells CASSRTTGSTGELFF. The CDR3 DNA, read in part, is TGTGCCAGTAGTAGGACCACGGGGAGCACCGGGGAG.

This clone was picked up many times. The read terminates 3 residues ahead of where the CDR3 ends, so the germline J gene completes it. The V gene is TRBV20-1, the J gene TRBJ2-5, with 10 bases matching TRBD2. The CDR3 covers 13 residues. Trimming removed 4 bases from V and 5 bases from J; junction bases left unmatched: 4. Germline V gene data show CDR1 as DFQATT and CDR2 as SNEGSKA (reference sequence). The DNA read from the CDR3 is TGCAGTGCTACTAGCGGGAGAGTTGAGACC. This translates into CSATSGRVET. The complete CDR3 protein is CSATSGRVETQYF.

This clone was picked up many times. The read ends 3 residues early relative to the CDR3; the germline J gene fills the gap. This rearrangement joins TRBV6-2 or TRBV6-3 to TRBJ2-7, with 7 bases that match TRBD1. CDR3 length: 15 amino acids. The trim removed 4 bases at V and 1 base at J, leaving 7 bases unmatched. Germline V gene data show CDR1 as MNHEY and CDR2 as SVGEGT. The sequenced part of the CDR3 DNA is TGTGCCAGCAGTTTATACCGACAGGGATCCTACGAG. Amino acid sequence: CASSLYRQGSYE. The whole CDR3 protein is CASSLYRQGSYEQYF.

This clone appeared many times. One junction end does not reproduce the germline sequence, and a read error may be involved. Coverage ceases 3 residues before the CDR3 finishes, and the germline J gene fills in the end. The sample carries other DNA sequences with the same CDR3. The gene calls are TRBV20-1 and TRBJ1-1, with TRBD1 matching over 8 bases. Germline CDR1 DFQATT, CDR2 SNEGSKA (reference sequence). The CDR3 covers 17 residues. The part of the CDR3 DNA that was read is TGCAGTGCTAGAGATTCTTACAGGGGGGCCGTGAACGCTGAA. This sequence encodes CSARDSYRGAVNAE. The CDR3 in its entirety is CSARDSYRGAVNAEAFF.

This clone was seen at least ten times. The read ends 3 residues early relative to the CDR3; the germline J gene fills the gap. The rearrangement links TRBV5-5 to TRBJ1-2; D might be TRBD1 (5 bases). CDR1 and CDR2 from the germline V gene are SGHKS and YYEKEE (reference sequence). The CDR3 contains 13 residues. V lost 2 bases and J 4 bases, leaving 9 bases between the germline ends. Incomplete CDR3 DNA: TGTGCCAGCAGCTTACAGGCGTTCTATGGC. Protein sequence: CASSLQAFYG. In full, the CDR3 is CASSLQAFYGYTF.

This clone showed up many times. The CDR3: CASKGQLGGTGELFF. Incomplete CDR3 DNA: TGTGCCTCTAAGGGCCAACTTGGTGGCACCGGGGAG. The chain is built from TRBV30 and TRBJ2-2; no definite D call. The read falls 3 residues short of the CDR3 end, and the missing part is taken from the germline J gene. The CDR3 contains 15 residues. Trimming removed 7 bases from V and 4 bases from J, with 19 bases in between. Germline V gene data show CDR1 as GTSNPN and CDR2 as SVGIG (reference sequence).

In this sample, this clone turned up many times. The CDR3 goes on 3 residues after the read ends, and that part is filled in from the germline J gene. This chain connects TRBV19 to TRBJ1-6; D perhaps matches TRBD1 (6 bases). Trimming shortened V by 1 base and J by 10 bases, and 14 bases separated the two germline ends. The CDR3 length is 15 residues. In germline, CDR1 is LNHDA, CDR2 SQIVND (reference sequence). CDR3 sequence reads: CASSIAGRGGSPLHF. The sequenced CDR3 bases are TGTGCCAGTAGTATAGCTGGCAGGGGCGGATCACCC.

This clone was detected many times. Read data end 3 residues before the CDR3 end; the end is taken from the germline J gene. This sequence joins TRBV19 and TRBJ1-4; D possibly corresponds to TRBD1 (6 bases). The V end was cut by 5 bases, the J end by 8 bases, with 12 bases between. CDR1 LNHDA and CDR2 SQIVND come from the germline V gene (reference sequence). This CDR3 comprises 13 residues. The part of the CDR3 DNA that was read is TGTGCCAGTAGTCTACAGGGTGGGGAAAAA. Translated: CASSLQGGEK. The complete CDR3 protein is CASSLQGGEKLFF.

The table lists this clone with many counts. Read coverage stops 3 residues before the CDR3 terminus; the germline J gene supplies the remainder. The V gene is TRBV6-2 or TRBV6-3, the J gene TRBJ2-1; TRBD1 matches at 9 bases. The V segment lost 4 bases and the J segment 7 bases; nucleotides outside the gene matches: 8. CDR3 size: 15 residues. CDR1 and CDR2 (germline): MNHEY, SVGEGT. The part of the CDR3 DNA that was read is TGTGCCAGCAGTTCCGGGACAGGGTTGAGGAATGAG. Encoded protein: CASSSGTGLRNE. From start to end, the CDR3 is CASSSGTGLRNEQFF.

In its sample, this clone was seen many times. Coverage ceases 3 residues before the CDR3 finishes, and the germline J gene fills in the end. The rearrangement uses TRBV7-3 and TRBJ2-4, with 7 bases identical to TRBD2. The germline CDR1 and CDR2 sequences are SGHTA and FQGTGA. The CDR3 consists of 14 residues. V lost 4 bases to trimming and J lost 8 bases; unmatched junction nucleotides: 8. The sequenced CDR3 bases are TGTGCCAGCAGCTCGGAGGGAGGGGCTGACATT. As protein: CASSSEGGADI. Given in full, the CDR3 is CASSSEGGADIQYF.

There are many counts of this clone. The DNA read from the CDR3 is TGTGCCAGCAGCTCCGGGACTGGGAATGAG. This codes for CASSSGTGNE. The full CDR3 sequence reads CASSSGTGNEQFF. This sequence joins TRBV7-9 and TRBJ2-1, with D tentatively TRBD2 (6 bases). The observed sequence ends 3 residues before the CDR3 terminus, with the missing tail filled in from the germline J gene. Germline V gene lookup returns CDR1 SEHNR and CDR2 FQNEAQ (reference sequence). Trimming removed 4 bases at V and 7 bases at J, with 11 bases between. CDR3 size: 13 residues.

This clone occurred many times. The read terminates 3 residues ahead of where the CDR3 ends, so the germline J gene completes it. The chain combines TRBV30 with TRBJ2-1; 8 bases match TRBD1. The CDR3 runs 14 residues. Trimming took 2 bases from V and 1 from J; bases not matched to a gene: 1. Germline V gene lookup returns CDR1 GTSNPN and CDR2 SVGIG (reference sequence). The CDR3 sequence is CAWSRDRSYNEQFF. The CDR3 DNA, read in part, is TGTGCCTGGAGTCGGGACAGGTCCTACAATGAG.

The sample holds many counts of this clone. The read stops 3 residues short of the end of the CDR3; the missing end is completed from the germline J gene. The gene calls are TRBV5-1 and TRBJ1-5; D unclear. V dropped 1 base and J dropped 7 bases, with 15 bases sitting between them. This CDR3 spans 15 amino acids. Germline V gene lookup returns CDR1 SGHRS and CDR2 YFSETQ. The CDR3: CASSLIPGSGQPQHF. Incomplete CDR3 DNA: TGCGCCAGCAGCTTGATCCCCGGGTCTGGGCAGCCC.

This clone has a count of ten or more. The CDR3 is CASSTRKGAYSPLHF. The DNA read from the CDR3 is TGTGCCAGCAGCACAAGAAAGGGGGCCTATTCACCC. The V and J genes are TRBV11-2 and TRBJ1-6; 7 bases align to TRBD1. From the germline J gene comes the end of the CDR3, since the read stops 3 residues before it. Trimming took 5 bases from V and 8 from J; bases not matched to a gene: 9. This CDR3 has 15 residues. CDR1 and CDR2 from the germline V gene are SGHAT and FQNNGV.

This clone was seen repeatedly, ten times or more. The DNA ends 3 residues before the CDR3 does, and the rest of the CDR3 is filled in from the germline J gene. This chain links TRBV20-1 with TRBJ1-2; 7 positions match TRBD1. Germline CDR1 reads DFQATT; CDR2 reads SNEGSKA (reference sequence). J gave up 5 bases and V 1 base, and 13 bases lay outside the gene matches. The CDR3 contains 16 residues. This CDR3 reads CSARGGTGTAIYGYTF. The covered CDR3 bases are TGCAGTGCTAGAGGAGGTACCGGGACAGCGATATATGGC.